Below are 31 T cell receptor beta chains sequenced from a single sample in a study of CD8+ T cells in alopecia areata. Reverse transcription of extracted RNA yielded cDNA, which provided the sequencing template. Profiling relied on immunoSEQ multiplex PCR, and the TCRdb table lists in-frame clones only, not all of them. The sample yields around 180,000 clones, under 80% seen once. Treatment described: oral pan-JAK inhibitor, 5-10 mg twice daily. The source material was CD4+ T cells sorted from blood, sampled around week 50, from a patient treated with tofacitinib. These receptors all come from a human donor with alopecia areata.

This chain links TRBV5-1 with TRBJ2-6; no firm D call. Trimming cost V 0 bases and J 2 bases, with 6 bases left between them. CDR3 length: 15 amino acids. Germline V gene data show CDR1 as SGHRS and CDR2 as YFSETQ. CDR3 region: CASSLDLAGANVLTF. CDR3 DNA: TGCGCCAGCAGCTTGGATTTAGCTGGGGCCAACGTCCTGACTTTC.

The rearrangement uses TRBV29-1 and TRBJ1-2; D is uncertain. This CDR3 has 12 amino acids. V dropped 2 bases and J dropped 5 bases, with 9 bases sitting between them. Germline lookup yields CDR1 SQVTM and CDR2 ANQGSEA. CDR3 region: CSVESENYGYTF. The CDR3 DNA sequence: TGCAGCGTTGAATCAGAGAATTATGGCTACACCTTC. The complete variable domain, with remaining parts taken from reference TRBV29-1 and TRBJ1-2, reads SAVISQKPSRDICQRGTSLTIQCQVDSQVTMMFWYRQQPGQSLTLIATANQGSEATYESGFVIDKFPISRPNLTFSTLTVSNMSPEDSSIYLCSVESENYGYTFGSGTRLTVV.

The chain links TRBV5-1 to TRBJ2-2; D gene unclear. The CDR3 has 16 residues. CDR1 SGHRS and CDR2 YFSETQ come from the germline V gene. V lost 0 bases and J 0 bases, leaving 9 bases between the germline ends. The CDR3, as DNA: TGCGCCAGCAGCTTGGGCATATCCGCGAACACCGGGGAGCTGTTTTTT. This translates into CASSLGISANTGELFF. Full variable domain (remainder filled in from reference TRBV5-1 and TRBJ2-2): KAGVTQTPRYLIKTRGQQVTLSCSPISGHRSVSWYQQTPGQGLQFLFEYFSETQRNKGNFPGRFSGRQFSNSRSEMNVSTLELGDSALYLCASSLGISANTGELFFGEGSRLTVL.

J is TRBJ2-5 and V is TRBV5-1, with TRBD1 identical over 9 bases. The assigned J gene may be wrong: the sequence end matches TRBJ2-7 better. The CDR3 covers 16 residues. Germline V gene data show CDR1 as SGHRS and CDR2 as YFSETQ. The CDR3 region is CASSRTTGTGSYEQYF. The CDR3, as DNA: TGCGCCAGCAGCCGCACTACCGGGACAGGGAGCTACGAGCAGTACTTC.

V is TRBV19 and J is TRBJ1-5; D is ambiguous. V gave up 7 bases and J gave up 5 bases, with 12 bases separating them. Germline V gene lookup returns CDR1 LNHDA and CDR2 SQIVND (reference sequence). CDR3 length equals 13 residues. CDR3 sequence: CASNPFGDQPQHF. The CDR3 nucleotides are TGTGCCAGTAACCCCTTCGGGGATCAGCCCCAGCATTTT.

The chain employs TRBV30 and TRBJ1-5; D gene unclear. V lost 0 bases and J 0 bases, leaving 3 bases between the germline ends. The germline CDR1 and CDR2 sequences are GTSNPN and SVGIG (reference sequence). This CDR3 is 13 amino acids long. The CDR3 loop reads CAWSVASNQPQHF. The CDR3 DNA is TGTGCCTGGAGTGTAGCTAGCAATCAGCCCCAGCATTTT. The variable domain in full, completed from reference TRBV30 and TRBJ1-5, reads SQTIHQWPATLVQPVGSPLSLECTVEGTSNPNLYWYRQAAGRGLQLLFYSVGIGQISSEVPQNLSASRPQDRQFILSSKKLLLSDSGFYLCAWSVASNQPQHFGDGTRLSIL.

This chain's CDR3 is CASSLGGQGNHEQYF. DNA of the CDR3: TGTGCCAGCAGCTTGGGTGGACAGGGTAACCACGAGCAGTACTTC. The rearrangement joins TRBV5-6 to TRBJ2-7; 8 bases line up with TRBD1. This CDR3 is 15 amino acids long. The V gene's germline CDR1 is SGHDT and CDR2 YYEEEE. The V gene end was trimmed by 0 bases and the J gene end by 5 bases; junction bases not matched to a gene: 7.

This clone was observed a few times. The J gene is TRBJ1-2, the V gene TRBV6-5; TRBD1 matches 7 bases. The CDR3 length is 15 residues. With 2 bases clipped from V and 4 bases from J, the junction kept 7 bases outside the gene matches. Germline V gene data show CDR1 as MNHEY and CDR2 as SVGAGI. CDR3 coding DNA: TGTGCCAGCAGTTACCTCGGACAGGTCGTCTATGGCTACACCTTC. It specifies CASSYLGQVVYGYTF.

The gene calls are TRBV10-3 and TRBJ2-7; D possibly uses TRBD1 or TRBD2 (5 bases each). The CDR3 contains 13 residues. The germline V gene encodes CDR1 ENHRY and CDR2 SYGVKD. Trimming removed 6 bases from V and 3 bases from J, with 12 bases in between. The CDR3 spells CAIRGEQYYEQYF. DNA of the CDR3: TGTGCCATCAGGGGGGAACAGTACTACGAGCAGTACTTC.

This chain links TRBV14 with TRBJ2-1; 7 nucleotides agree with TRBD2. The V gene's germline CDR1 is SGHDN and CDR2 FVKESK. The CDR3 consists of 15 residues. The J segment lost 8 bases and the V segment lost 3 bases, leaving 10 bases of the junction unmatched. The CDR3 reads CASSQLGSGVHEQFF. CDR3 DNA: TGTGCCAGCAGCCAGTTGGGGAGCGGGGTTCATGAGCAGTTCTTC.

V usage is TRBV30 and J usage is TRBJ1-1; the D gene is possibly TRBD1 (6 bases). Germline-derived CDR1 and CDR2 are GTSNPN and SVGIG (reference sequence). The CDR3 extends over 13 amino acids. Deletions cut 0 bases from V and 7 bases from J, with 12 bases between. The CDR3, as DNA: TGTGCCTGGAGTGTACGACAGGCCTATGAAGCTTTCTTT. Its protein product is CAWSVRQAYEAFF.

The chain's CDR3 is CSGSATPYNEQFF. In DNA form, the CDR3 reads TGCAGCGGCTCAGCGACCCCTTACAATGAGCAGTTCTTC. J is TRBJ2-1 and V is TRBV29-1; no definite D call. Germline V gene data show CDR1 as SQVTM and CDR2 as ANQGSEA. This CDR3 has 13 residues. Between the trimmed V and J ends, which lost 7 bases and 4 bases, there was a span of 14 bases.

The CDR3 DNA follows: TGTGCCAGCAGCCGTAGCGGGGGGAAAGAGACCCAGTACTTC. Translation gives CASSRSGGKETQYF. The chain couples TRBV13 to TRBJ2-5, with 10 bases fitting TRBD2. The CDR3 totals 14 residues. The germline gives CDR1 PRHDT, CDR2 FYEKMQ (reference sequence). Trimming cost V 5 bases and J 3 bases; bases outside gene matches: 3.

The rearrangement links TRBV27 to TRBJ2-2; D is undetermined. CDR3 length: 14 amino acids. Per germline, CDR1 MNHEY and CDR2 SMNVEV (reference sequence). V lost 2 bases to trimming and J lost 7 bases, with 11 bases between them. CDR3 bases: TGTGCCAGCAGTTTACGCTGGGCCCACGGGGAGCTGTTTTTT. Residues: CASSLRWAHGELFF.

This clone has only a few counts. This chain uses TRBV29-1 with TRBJ2-5; the D is unclear. This CDR3 contains 12 residues. V lost 4 bases, J lost 1 base, and 7 bases lay in between. Germline V gene data show CDR1 as SQVTM and CDR2 as ANQGSEA. CDR3 amino acids: CSVAHPQETQYF. The DNA of the CDR3 is TGCAGCGTTGCCCACCCCCAAGAGACCCAGTACTTC.

The genes are TRBV7-3 and TRBJ2-5, with 7 bases that match TRBD2. The CDR3 has 14 amino acids. V gave up 4 bases and J gave up 3 bases; unmatched junction bases: 5. From germline, CDR1 is SGHTA and CDR2 FQGTGA. The CDR3 is CASSSGLPKETQYF. The CDR3 nucleotides read TGTGCCAGCAGCTCGGGACTACCCAAAGAGACCCAGTACTTC.

This chain links TRBV29-1 with TRBJ1-1, with D possibly matching TRBD1 (5 bases). Germline-derived CDR1 and CDR2 are SQVTM and ANQGSEA. The CDR3 contains 13 residues. V gave up 3 bases and J gave up 10 bases, with 18 bases separating them. Here the CDR3 DNA reads TGCAGCGTTGAGAAGGTTGGGGGTGAGGGAGCTTTCTTT. Amino acid sequence: CSVEKVGGEGAFF. The full variable domain, with the rest looked up from reference TRBV29-1 and TRBJ1-1, is SAVISQKPSRDICQRGTSLTIQCQVDSQVTMMFWYRQQPGQSLTLIATANQGSEATYESGFVIDKFPISRPNLTFSTLTVSNMSPEDSSIYLCSVEKVGGEGAFFGQGTRLTVV.

The chain combines TRBV2 with TRBJ2-3; 11 bases are shared with TRBD2. Unmatched junction bases numbered 2, after V lost 4 bases and J lost 2 bases. This CDR3 region has 15 residues. Germline lookup yields CDR1 SNHLY and CDR2 FYNNEI. CDR3 sequence (DNA): TGTGCCAGCAGTGTAGCGGGGGGGCCCACAGATACGCAGTATTTT. The encoded protein is CASSVAGGPTDTQYF.

This clone was observed a single time. The chain couples TRBV5-6 to TRBJ2-5; TRBD1 might be the D (6 bases). The CDR3 covers 14 residues. Trimming pared 0 bases from V and 7 bases from J, leaving 13 bases between. Germline lookup yields CDR1 SGHDT and CDR2 YYEEEE. The CDR3 DNA reads as TGTGCCAGCAGCTTGGAGGGACATCTAGGGACCCAGTACTTC. Its protein product is CASSLEGHLGTQYF.

The rearrangement joins TRBV18 to TRBJ1-3, with D maybe TRBD1 (5 bases). Germline V gives CDR1 KGHSH, CDR2 LQKENI. The germline V and J ends were trimmed by 6 bases and 1 base, with 16 bases remaining between them. CDR3 length: 16 residues. The CDR3 loop is CASSPRGGPSGNTIYF. CDR3 in DNA: TGTGCCAGCTCCCCAAGGGGTGGTCCATCTGGAAACACCATATATTTT.

This clone was recorded a few times. The genes are TRBV21-1 and TRBJ1-2; the table's TRBD1 call for D was not verified on the DNA. TRBV21-1 counts as a pseudogene. This CDR3 comprises 14 residues. CDR3: CASSKGGRVYGYTF. The CDR3, as DNA: TGTGCCAGCAGCAAAGGTGGCAGGGTCTATGGCTACACCTTC.

The rearrangement links TRBV25-1 to TRBJ2-3, with 7 nucleotides matching TRBD1. With 5 bases clipped from V and 2 bases from J, the junction kept 7 bases outside the gene matches. The CDR3 runs to 15 residues. Germline V gives CDR1 MGHDK, CDR2 SYGVNS. CDR3 in DNA: TGTGCCAGCAGTTCCCGGACAGGTCCCACAGATACGCAGTATTTT. Residues: CASSSRTGPTDTQYF.

This clone showed up just a few times. This rearrangement joins TRBV4-1 to TRBJ1-4; no reliable D call. V lost 4 bases and J 4 bases, leaving 7 bases between the germline ends. This CDR3 is 13 amino acids long. CDR1 and CDR2 from the germline V gene are MGHRA and YSYEKL. The CDR3 region is CASSLTLNEKLFF. CDR3 coding DNA: TGCGCCAGCAGCCTCACGCTTAATGAAAAACTGTTTTTT.

The chain has TRBV15 and TRBJ2-5; D call uncertain. This CDR3 has 13 residues. Trimming cost V 4 bases and J 5 bases, with 11 bases left between them. Germline CDR1 reads LNHNV; CDR2 reads YYDKDF (reference sequence). For the CDR3, the DNA is TGTGCCACCAGCATTGGGAAGCCGGAGACCCAGTACTTC. Encoded protein: CATSIGKPETQYF.

This chain uses TRBV27 with TRBJ2-2; D may be TRBD1 (5 bases). The germline V gene encodes CDR1 MNHEY and CDR2 SMNVEV (reference sequence). V was shortened by 5 bases and J by 0 bases, with 10 bases between the two germline ends. The CDR3 is 15 amino acids. The CDR3 region is CASSRTNANTGELFF. The DNA of the CDR3 is TGTGCCAGCAGTAGGACAAACGCGAACACCGGGGAGCTGTTTTTT.

The chain couples TRBV4-1 to TRBJ1-1, with unresolved D. This CDR3 contains 14 residues. Trimming took 1 base from V and 0 from J, leaving 6 bases between them. Germline CDR1 is MGHRA and CDR2 is YSYEKL. CDR3 loop: CASSQARVNTEAFF. The CDR3 nucleotides read TGCGCCAGCAGCCAAGCAAGAGTGAACACTGAAGCTTTCTTT.

This clone showed up just once. This rearrangement joins TRBV4-3 to TRBJ1-2, with TRBD1 matching over 8 bases. Germline CDR1 reads LGHNA; CDR2 reads YSLEER. V lost 1 base to trimming and J lost 8 bases; unmatched junction nucleotides: 6. The CDR3 consists of 14 residues. CDR3 protein: CASSQGQGAEGYTF. CDR3 DNA: TGCGCCAGCAGCCAAGGCCAGGGGGCGGAGGGCTACACCTTC.

V gene TRBV15 combines with J gene TRBJ2-5, with TRBD1 matching 8 bases. The CDR3 runs to 16 residues. CDR1 and CDR2 (germline): LNHNV, YYDKDF (reference sequence). With V trimmed by 0 bases and J by 5 bases, 8 bases remained unmatched. The CDR3 bases are TGTGCCACCAGCAGAGATCCGTCAGGGGGCTTGGAGACCCAGTACTTC. Protein product: CATSRDPSGGLETQYF.

The V and J genes are TRBV30 and TRBJ1-1; TRBD1 agrees at 8 bases. The V and J ends lost 4 bases and 1 base, in that order; junction bases with no gene match: 14. The length of the CDR3 is 17 residues. Germline loops: CDR1 GTSNPN, CDR2 SVGIG (reference sequence). The CDR3 is CAWTIGGPGQANTEAFF. The CDR3 nucleotides read TGTGCCTGGACCATCGGGGGACCGGGACAGGCGAACACTGAAGCTTTCTTT.

J is TRBJ2-7 and V is TRBV4-3; 10 bases line up with TRBD2. There are 16 residues in the CDR3. The junction had 4 bases not matched to a gene; V was cut back by 0 bases and J by 2 bases. Germline lookup yields CDR1 LGHNA and CDR2 YSLEER. The CDR3 loop is CASSQDQTSGPYEQYF. DNA for the CDR3: TGCGCCAGCAGCCAAGATCAGACTAGCGGGCCCTACGAGCAGTACTTC.

The chain uses TRBV4-3 and TRBJ2-3; D gene ambiguous. V lost 0 bases and J lost 2, with 12 bases in between. This CDR3 is 16 amino acids long. Germline values: CDR1 LGHNA, CDR2 YSLEER. The CDR3 loop is CASSQDFPRSTDTQYF. The DNA of the CDR3 is TGCGCCAGCAGCCAAGATTTCCCCCGCTCCACAGATACGCAGTATTTT.